These T cell receptor beta chains were read from a single sample in a study of PD-1 blockade in mismatch repair-deficient tumors. Profiling relied on immunoSEQ multiplex PCR, and the TCRdb table lists in-frame clones only, not all of them. Of 120,000 or so clones listed, 85% to 90% are singletons. The specimen was peripheral blood, collected 44 weeks after starting pembrolizumab. The receptors shown here come from an adult with mismatch repair-deficient cancer. CDR3s include the opening cysteine and the closing phenylalanine or tryptophan. Each record gives: D gene, J gene, V gene, clone size, CDR3 protein, CDR3 DNA. A D gene is named only where the DNA matches it firmly. Size is stated for part of the rows, as once, few or many counts, or as a class when the clone is expanded.

d_gene: TRBD1
j_gene: TRBJ1-4
v_gene: TRBV11-3
abundance: .
CDR3aa: CASSSDRDRIRLFF
CDR3nt: TGTGCCAGCAGCTCAGACAGGGACCGGATTAGGCTGTTTTTT

d_gene: TRBD2
j_gene: TRBJ2-2
v_gene: TRBV5-5
abundance: .
CDR3aa: CASRHTSGSPTGELFF
CDR3nt: TGTGCCAGCAGACACACTAGCGGGAGTCCCACCGGGGAGCTGTTTTTT

d_gene: .
j_gene: TRBJ2-1
v_gene: TRBV10-1
abundance: .
CDR3aa: CASSEEGFGNEQFF
CDR3nt: TGCGCCAGCAGTGAAGAGGGGTTTGGAAATGAGCAGTTCTTC

d_gene: TRBD2
j_gene: TRBJ2-1
v_gene: TRBV4-1
abundance: once
CDR3aa: CASSQDSTSGDFNEQFF
CDR3nt: TGCGCCAGCAGCCAAGATTCCACTAGCGGGGATTTCAATGAGCAGTTCTTC

d_gene: .
j_gene: TRBJ1-1
v_gene: TRBV5-4
abundance: .
CDR3aa: CASSPTVGGVTEAFF
CDR3nt: TGTGCCAGCAGCCCTACGGTGGGAGGGGTCACTGAAGCTTTCTTT

d_gene: TRBD1
j_gene: TRBJ2-7
v_gene: TRBV6-1
abundance: .
CDR3aa: CASSEEQGIIYEQYF
CDR3nt: TGTGCCAGCAGTGAAGAACAGGGGATCATCTACGAGCAGTACTTC

d_gene: .
j_gene: TRBJ1-3
v_gene: TRBV11-2
abundance: .
CDR3aa: CASSLGGGGNTIYF
CDR3nt: TGTGCCAGCAGCTTAGGAGGGGGAGGAAACACCATATATTTT

d_gene: TRBD1
j_gene: TRBJ2-2
v_gene: TRBV29-1
abundance: .
CDR3aa: CSVRTGGAGELFF
CDR3nt: TGCAGCGTTCGAACAGGGGGTGCCGGGGAGCTGTTTTTT

d_gene: .
j_gene: TRBJ2-3
v_gene: TRBV7-6
abundance: few
CDR3aa: CASSLGDYTQYF
CDR3nt: TGTGCCAGCAGCTTAGGGGACTATACGCAGTATTTT

d_gene: .
j_gene: TRBJ1-5
v_gene: TRBV10-2
abundance: .
CDR3aa: CASSAGQHNQPQHF
CDR3nt: TGCGCCAGCAGTGCGGGACAACACAATCAGCCCCAGCATTTT

d_gene: TRBD2
j_gene: TRBJ2-3
v_gene: TRBV9
abundance: .
CDR3aa: CASSAGGRINTDTQYF
CDR3nt: TGTGCCAGCAGCGCGGGGGGACGGATTAACACAGATACGCAGTATTTT

d_gene: TRBD2
j_gene: TRBJ2-5
v_gene: TRBV4-3
abundance: once
CDR3aa: CASSQGTSDQETQYF
CDR3nt: TGCGCCAGCAGCCAAGGGACTAGCGACCAAGAGACCCAGTACTTC

d_gene: .
j_gene: TRBJ1-2
v_gene: TRBV28
abundance: once
CDR3aa: CASTSEKYGYTF
CDR3nt: TGTGCCAGCACCTCTGAGAAGTATGGCTACACCTTC

d_gene: .
j_gene: TRBJ2-2
v_gene: TRBV19
abundance: .
CDR3aa: CASNWGLRAGELFF
CDR3nt: TGTGCCAGTAATTGGGGCCTCAGGGCCGGGGAGCTGTTTTTT

d_gene: TRBD2
j_gene: TRBJ2-1
v_gene: TRBV27
abundance: .
CDR3aa: CASSLRGLSSYNEQFF
CDR3nt: TGTGCCAGCAGTTTAAGGGGACTAAGCTCCTACAATGAGCAGTTCTTC

d_gene: .
j_gene: TRBJ1-1
v_gene: TRBV29-1
abundance: .
CDR3aa: CSVDRLVSEAFF
CDR3nt: TGCAGCGTTGATCGGTTAGTCTCTGAAGCTTTCTTT

d_gene: .
j_gene: TRBJ2-4
v_gene: TRBV30
abundance: .
CDR3aa: CAWSEDFVAKNIQYF
CDR3nt: TGTGCCTGGAGTGAAGACTTCGTAGCCAAAAACATTCAGTACTTC

d_gene: .
j_gene: TRBJ2-7
v_gene: TRBV27
abundance: once
CDR3aa: CASSLNGNEQYF
CDR3nt: TGTGCCAGCAGTTTAAACGGAAACGAGCAGTACTTC

d_gene: TRBD1
j_gene: TRBJ2-7
v_gene: TRBV5-1
abundance: .
CDR3aa: CASSSAPTGYEQYF
CDR3nt: TGCGCCAGCAGCTCGGCCCCGACAGGGTACGAGCAGTACTTC

d_gene: .
j_gene: TRBJ1-4
v_gene: TRBV25-1
abundance: .
CDR3aa: CASSESGEKLFF
CDR3nt: TGTGCCAGCAGTGAATCAGGGGAAAAACTGTTTTTT

d_gene: .
j_gene: TRBJ2-2
v_gene: TRBV6-5
abundance: few
CDR3aa: CASSYSTTGELFF
CDR3nt: TGTGCCAGCAGTTACAGTACCACCGGGGAGCTGTTTTTT

d_gene: TRBD2
j_gene: TRBJ2-5
v_gene: TRBV11-2
abundance: .
CDR3aa: CASSHGGSGETQYF
CDR3nt: TGTGCCAGCTCCCACGGCGGGAGCGGGGAGACCCAGTACTTC

d_gene: .
j_gene: TRBJ2-5
v_gene: TRBV6-5
abundance: once
CDR3aa: CASSYGGQETQYF
CDR3nt: TGTGCCAGCAGTTACGGGGGTCAAGAGACCCAGTACTTC

d_gene: .
j_gene: TRBJ2-7
v_gene: TRBV27
abundance: .
CDR3aa: CASSPIGRGYEQYF
CDR3nt: TGTGCCAGCAGTCCTATCGGGCGGGGATACGAGCAGTACTTC

d_gene: .
j_gene: TRBJ2-6
v_gene: TRBV27
abundance: .
CDR3aa: CASSPPGANVLTF
CDR3nt: TGTGCCAGCAGCCCACCTGGGGCCAACGTCCTGACTTTC

d_gene: TRBD1
j_gene: TRBJ1-1
v_gene: TRBV18
abundance: .
CDR3aa: CASSLDRQNTEAFF
CDR3nt: TGTGCCAGCTCACTGGACAGGCAGAACACTGAAGCTTTCTTT